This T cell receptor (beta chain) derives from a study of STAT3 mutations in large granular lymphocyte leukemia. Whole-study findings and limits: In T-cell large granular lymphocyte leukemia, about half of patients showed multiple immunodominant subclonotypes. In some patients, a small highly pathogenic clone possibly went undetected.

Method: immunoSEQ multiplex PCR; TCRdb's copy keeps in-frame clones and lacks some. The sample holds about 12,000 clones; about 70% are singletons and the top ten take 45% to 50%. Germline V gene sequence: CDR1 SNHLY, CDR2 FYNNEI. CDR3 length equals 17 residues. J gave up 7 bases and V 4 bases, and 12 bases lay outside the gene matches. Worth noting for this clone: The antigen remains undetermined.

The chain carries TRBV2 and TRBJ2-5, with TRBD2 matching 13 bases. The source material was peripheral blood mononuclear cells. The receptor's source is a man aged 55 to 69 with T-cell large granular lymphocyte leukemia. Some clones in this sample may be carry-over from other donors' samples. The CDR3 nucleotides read TGTGCCAGCAGTGGAAGAACTAGCGGGAGGGCCAAGGGGACCCAGTACTTC. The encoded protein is CASSGRTSGRAKGTQYF. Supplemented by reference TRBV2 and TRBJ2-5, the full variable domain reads EPEVTQTPSHQVTQMGQEVILRCVPISNHLYFYWYRQILGQKVEFLVSFYNNEISEKSEIFDDQFSVERPDGSNFTLKIRSTKLEDSAMYFCASSGRTSGRAKGTQYFGPGTRLLVL.